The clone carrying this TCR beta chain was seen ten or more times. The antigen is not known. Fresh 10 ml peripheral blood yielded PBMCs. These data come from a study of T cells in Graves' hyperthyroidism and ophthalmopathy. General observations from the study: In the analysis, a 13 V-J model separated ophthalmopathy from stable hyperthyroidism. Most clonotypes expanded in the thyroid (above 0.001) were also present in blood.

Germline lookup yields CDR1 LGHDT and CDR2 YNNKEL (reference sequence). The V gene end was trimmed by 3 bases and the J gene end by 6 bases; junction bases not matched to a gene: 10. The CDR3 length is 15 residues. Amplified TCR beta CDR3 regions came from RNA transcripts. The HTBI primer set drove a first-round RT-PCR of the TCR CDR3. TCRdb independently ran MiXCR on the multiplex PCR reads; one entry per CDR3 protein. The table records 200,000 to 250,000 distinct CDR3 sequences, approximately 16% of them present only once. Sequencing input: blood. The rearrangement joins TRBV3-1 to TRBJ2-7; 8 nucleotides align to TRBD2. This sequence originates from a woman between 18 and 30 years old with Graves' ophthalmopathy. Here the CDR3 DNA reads TGTGCCAGCAGCCAGACGGGACTAGAATCTTCCGAGCAGTACTTC. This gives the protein CASSQTGLESSEQYF.